This T cell receptor (beta chain) was retrieved from a study of shared clonotypes between healthy human individuals. Study-wide results and limits: Between four donors, naive CD4 clonotypes were shared at a level of approximately 5%.

This CDR3 spans 14 amino acids. From germline, CDR1 is ENHRY and CDR2 SYGVKD. V lost 7 bases and J lost 4, with 16 bases in between. In the CD4+ fraction, cells were divided into CD45RA+ naive and CD45RA-negative memory subsets. Sequencing used immunoSEQ multiplex PCR; TCRdb keeps in-frame clones, though not all of them. In the table there are about a million clones, about 75% of which are singletons. Remarks on this clone: Its specificity is unknown.

This TCR was recovered from a man aged 18 to 29 in good health. The sequenced sample was memory CD4+ T cells sorted from blood. The subset is: CD45RA-negative fraction. The rearrangement links TRBV10-3 to TRBJ1-1, with D possibly matching TRBD1 (6 bases). The CDR3 is CAITPGGSGTEAFF. CDR3 in DNA: TGTGCCATCACCCCGGGGGGCAGTGGCACTGAAGCTTTCTTT.